These 16 T cell receptor beta chains were sequenced from one sample in a study. MiXCR was run by TCRdb on the RT-PCR reads, yielding one entry per CDR3 protein. The sample lists approximately 720,000 distinct CDR3 sequences; approximately 15% were seen once. Material for sequencing was memory CD4+ T cells from blood. These receptors were obtained from a female donor in good health, serving as a healthy control.

This clonotype was counted once. This chain connects TRBV27 to TRBJ1-2; 9 nucleotides align to TRBD1. The junction had 7 bases not matched to a gene; V was cut back by 6 bases and J by 8 bases. Germline CDR1 reads MNHEY; CDR2 reads SMNVEV (reference sequence). The CDR3 sequence is 13 residues long. For the CDR3, the DNA is TGTGCCAGCAGCTTCCACGACAGGGGGGGCTACACCTTC. Translated, it gives CASSFHDRGGYTF.

J is TRBJ2-1 and V is TRBV28; D possibly corresponds to TRBD1 (6 bases). There are 16 residues in the CDR3. Trimming removed 5 bases at V and 1 base at J, with 15 bases between. CDR1 and CDR2 from the germline V gene are MDHEN and SYDVKM. This CDR3 reads CASSGQTESSYNEQFF. The CDR3 DNA is TGTGCCAGCAGTGGACAGACAGAGTCTTCCTACAATGAGCAGTTCTTC.

V usage is TRBV19 and J usage is TRBJ1-4, with a possible D match to TRBD1 (5 bases). This CDR3 spans 14 amino acids. CDR1 LNHDA and CDR2 SQIVND come from the germline V gene (reference sequence). V dropped 5 bases and J dropped 2 bases, with 9 bases sitting between them. For the CDR3, the DNA is TGTGCCAGTAGTGGCAGACAGACTAATGAAAAACTGTTTTTT. This gives the protein CASSGRQTNEKLFF.

This chain links TRBV30 with TRBJ1-2; weak D call: TRBD1 (5 bases). Germline lookup yields CDR1 GTSNPN and CDR2 SVGIG (reference sequence). The V and J ends lost 3 bases and 8 bases respectively, with 16 bases between them. This CDR3 spans 13 amino acids. CDR3 nucleotides: TGTGCCTGGAGGTCGGGAGGGGCATGGGGCTACACCTTC. Its translation is CAWRSGGAWGYTF.

The CDR3 coding sequence is TGCAGTGCTACACCGGGACAGGGGAGGAACGAGCAGTACTTC. Translated, it gives CSATPGQGRNEQYF. The chain combines TRBV20-1 with TRBJ2-7, with 10 bases that match TRBD1. This CDR3 comprises 14 residues. CDR1 and CDR2 (germline): DFQATT, SNEGSKA (reference sequence). Trimming at V came to 4 bases and at J to 5 bases, leaving 8 bases not matched to a gene.

This clonotype appeared many times. The chain recombines TRBV10-3 with TRBJ2-1; possibly TRBD1 for D (6 bases). Trimming stripped 4 bases from V and 7 bases from J, with 14 bases between. The CDR3 runs to 14 residues. Germline V gene lookup returns CDR1 ENHRY and CDR2 SYGVKD. The CDR3 here is CAISAGLRGNEQFF. For the CDR3, the DNA is TGTGCCATCAGTGCCGGGCTTAGGGGGAATGAGCAGTTCTTC.

This clonotype has ten or more counts. The chain couples TRBV10-3 to TRBJ1-3; D unresolved. This CDR3 comprises 14 residues. The germline V and J ends were trimmed by 5 bases and 0 bases, with 8 bases remaining between them. Germline V gene lookup returns CDR1 ENHRY and CDR2 SYGVKD. CDR3 bases: TGTGCCATCAGTCCCCAGGTCTCTGGAAACACCATATATTTT. The encoded protein is CAISPQVSGNTIYF.

The CDR3 loop is CASSYATGGAAFF. In DNA form, the CDR3 reads TGTGCCAGCAGTTACGCAACGGGGGGTGCGGCTTTCTTT. V and J are TRBV6-2 or TRBV6-3 and TRBJ1-1, with D perhaps TRBD1 (5 bases). This CDR3 contains 13 residues. The V gene lost 2 bases and the J gene lost 11 bases, with 15 bases spanning the gap. The germline V gene has CDR1 MNHEY and CDR2 SVGEGT.

This clonotype came up many times. The rearrangement links TRBV12-3 or TRBV12-4 to TRBJ2-1, with D perhaps TRBD2 (5 bases). Between the trimmed V and J ends, which lost 1 base and 6 bases, there was a span of 19 bases. The CDR3 is made up of 17 amino acids. CDR3 residues: CASSLERDSWYPNEQFF. In DNA, the CDR3 is TGTGCCAGCAGTTTAGAACGGGATAGCTGGTACCCCAATGAGCAGTTCTTC.

Only a few counts were recorded for this clonotype. This chain connects TRBV6-1 to TRBJ1-4; D might be TRBD1 (5 bases). The length of the CDR3 is 13 residues. Germline V gene lookup returns CDR1 MNHNS and CDR2 SASEGT. V was trimmed by 6 bases and J by 8 bases, leaving 13 bases between them. The CDR3 nucleotides are TGTGCCAGCAGAAGGGGATTGGGAGAAAAACTGTTTTTT. It encodes CASRRGLGEKLFF.

This clonotype was seen only a few times. The chain has TRBV30 and TRBJ2-2; D is ambiguous. V lost 3 bases and J lost 0, with 8 bases in between. Germline V CDR1 and CDR2: GTSNPN, SVGIG (reference sequence). The CDR3 runs to 14 residues. In DNA, the CDR3 is TGTGCCTGGAGCAGATACTCGAACACCGGGGAGCTGTTTTTT. It yields the protein CAWSRYSNTGELFF.

This clonotype was picked up a small number of times. The chain joins TRBV20-1 to TRBJ2-3, with D perhaps matching TRBD2 (5 bases). Trimming removed 3 bases at V and 6 bases at J, with 16 bases between. The CDR3 covers 14 residues. Germline V lookup: CDR1 DFQATT, CDR2 SNEGSKA (reference sequence). The CDR3 DNA sequence: TGCAGTGCTAGGGACTCTTCAGGTGGGGATACGCAGTATTTT. It is translated as CSARDSSGGDTQYF.

A remark on this clonotype: A much larger clone sits a single nucleotide away, making a read error possible. The CDR3 sequence is CSVEDQTKRTQETQYF. For the CDR3, the DNA is TGCAGCGTTGAAGATCAGACGAAGCGAACCCAAGAGACCCAGTACTTC. The genes are TRBV29-1 and TRBJ2-5, with D unclear. Deletions cut 0 bases from V and 1 base from J, with 15 bases between. Germline V gene sequence: CDR1 SQVTM, CDR2 ANQGSEA. The CDR3 is 16 residues long.

This clonotype showed up many times. CDR3 bases: TGTGCCATCAGTGAGTCCCAGGGTGGCTCCTTGACCGGGGAGCTGTTTTTT. Its translation is CAISESQGGSLTGELFF. The V and J genes are TRBV10-3 and TRBJ2-2, with a tentative D call TRBD1 (5 bases). The ends were cut back, 0 bases at V and 5 bases at J, with 16 bases in the middle. Germline CDR1 is ENHRY and CDR2 is SYGVKD. This CDR3 comprises 17 residues.

This clonotype appeared a few times. The V and J genes are TRBV18 and TRBJ2-7; 8 nucleotides match TRBD2. J lost 4 bases, V lost 4 bases, and 15 bases had no gene match. Germline lookup yields CDR1 KGHSH and CDR2 LQKENI. This CDR3 contains 17 residues. The CDR3 DNA reads as TGTGCCAGCTCACTCCGGGGTGGAAGCGGGAGTAGTTACGAGCAGTACTTC. As protein: CASSLRGGSGSSYEQYF.

The rearrangement uses TRBV20-1 and TRBJ2-7; 8 positions match TRBD2. With 0 bases clipped from V and 3 bases from J, the junction kept 7 bases outside the gene matches. The CDR3 is 15 residues long. Germline V gene lookup returns CDR1 DFQATT and CDR2 SNEGSKA (reference sequence). CDR3 region: CSARDSSSGSYEQYF. In DNA form, the CDR3 reads TGCAGTGCTAGAGATTCGTCCAGCGGGAGCTACGAGCAGTACTTC.